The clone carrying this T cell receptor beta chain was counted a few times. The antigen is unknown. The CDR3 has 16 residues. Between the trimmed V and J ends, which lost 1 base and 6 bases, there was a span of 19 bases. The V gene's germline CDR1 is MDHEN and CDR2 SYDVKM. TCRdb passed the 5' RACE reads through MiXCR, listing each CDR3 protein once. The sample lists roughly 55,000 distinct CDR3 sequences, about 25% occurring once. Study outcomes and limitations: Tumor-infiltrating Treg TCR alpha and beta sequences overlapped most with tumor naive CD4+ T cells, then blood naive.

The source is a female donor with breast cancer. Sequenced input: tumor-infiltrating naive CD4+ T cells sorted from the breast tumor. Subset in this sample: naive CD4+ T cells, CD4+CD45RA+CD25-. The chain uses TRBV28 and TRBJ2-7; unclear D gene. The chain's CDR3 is CASSLFSRRHLGEQYF. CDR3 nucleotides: TGTGCCAGCAGTTTATTTTCCAGGCGGCACTTGGGCGAGCAGTACTTC.